Sequencing of this T cell receptor beta chain was carried out in a study of blood T cell repertoires in COVID-19. Study-wide background: Acute and convalescent COVID-19 samples came from the United States, Italy and Spain. PBMCs, B-cell-depleted T cells, or T cells provided the cDNA or gDNA that made up the material.

The CDR3 extends over 14 amino acids. Trimming took off 0 bases at V and 7 bases at J, with 12 bases between the two ends. Germline lookup yields CDR1 LGHDT and CDR2 YNNKEL (reference sequence). In the authors' workflow: The authors estimated nucleated cell counts from reference gene primer amplification. Method: immunoSEQ multiplex PCR; TCRdb's copy keeps in-frame clones and lacks some. V, J and clone size are those of that table, while D and trimming were read from the DNA. There are over 35,000 clones in the sample; 75% to 85% occur only once, and over 8.5% lies in the top ten. Sequencing used peripheral blood. This sequence originates from a human donor in a cohort sampled during active COVID-19. This sequence joins TRBV3-1 (or the pseudogene TRBV3-2) and TRBJ1-2, with D maybe TRBD1 (5 bases). Here the CDR3 DNA reads TGTGCCAGCAGCCAAGACACAGGCAGAGCTGGCTACACCTTC. Translation: CASSQDTGRAGYTF.